The present T cell receptor (beta chain) was sequenced within a study of shared clonotypes between healthy human individuals (dated by TCRdb to the early 2020s). For context, the study as a whole: The cohort included three men and a couple of women between 18 and 49 years of age. Per donor, leukapheresis produced somewhere between about 0.85 and 10 billion PBMCs. Blood TCR repertoires of five healthy adults were deeply sequenced to estimate repertoire size and the extent of clonotype sharing between individuals. Different laboratories and diverse techniques were used to prepare libraries and sequence TCR repertoires, to increase sequencing depth and limit assay-specific biases.

Study-level results and caveats: The genetic and exposure-history diversity represented was limited by the small number of donors. Sampling was restricted to blood, and TCR repertoires in tissue are likely to differ from TCR repertoires in blood. Based on pairwise subsampling, the degree of clonotype sharing among donors was expected to be affected by sequencing depth.

Notes on this clone: No cognate antigen has been identified for it. Base qualities are missing; no much larger clone stands one base away.

The donors were healthy, HIV-negative adults with no recently reported acute infections or vaccinations. All donors were Caucasian adults living in Nashville, Tennessee, USA. For unsorted samples, around 90 million PBMCs were counted, and genomic DNA was extracted using the QIAamp DNA Blood Mini kit. Blood was obtained by leukapheresis, after which PBMCs were separated by Ficoll-Histopaque density gradient centrifugation and cryopreserved in liquid nitrogen vapor phase. Using the deep immunoSEQ assay, multiplex PCR amplified TCR CDR3 regions from genomic DNA. Extracted genomic DNA from each cell subset was spread evenly across all wells of several immunoSEQ 96-well plates, with each plate serving as a replicate. For unsorted PBMC, 250 to 350 ng genomic DNA, equal to roughly 32,000 T cell genomes, was loaded into each replicate PCR. Ten immunoSEQ deep assay plates were used to sequence the unsorted PBMC genomic DNA. Purified libraries were quantified with a Qubit 3.0 fluorometer, sized on a Bioanalyzer 2100, and re-quantified with the KAPA Library Quantification kit. A separate single-read 150-cycle Illumina NextSeq 550 flow cell was used to sequence each immunoSEQ 96-well plate. Per the source publication's procedure: The immunoSEQ output contained only junctional sequences without quality scores, so filtering could not match that applied to full-length reads. To assign V/J genes and CDR3, sequences were annotated against IMGT germline references using PyIR, a Python wrapper for IgBLAST v1.9. Reads with weak V/J assignments (E-value above 1e-6), missing CDR3, stop codons, out-of-frame junctions, or ambiguous translated residues were removed. V3J clonotypes were defined as sequences sharing an identical inferred V gene, J gene, and CDR3 amino acid sequence. Percentage overlap between repertoires was computed as shared unique clonotypes divided by the size of the smaller repertoire. RTK rarefaction, the Chao1 estimator, and Recon v2.1 estimates of unobserved clonotypes were used to assess repertoire richness. TCRdb's version of the immuneACCESS table is confined to in-frame rearrangements and falls short of the full clone set. An unresolved V gene accounts for under half of the shortfall where checked; the remainder is of unknown origin. V and J calls and clone size are those listed in that table; D and trimming were worked out from the DNA. In all, the sample holds approximately 440,000 clones, and approximately 80% of those were seen once. The ten largest clones represent about 11% of the sample.

The sample taken for sequencing was PBMCs. This clonotype was sampled from a woman between 40 and 50 years old in good health. Some clones in this sample may be carry-over from other donors' samples.

The DNA reads as follows: TGTGCCAGCAGCTTAGTGGGACAGCTGGTGGGAGAGCAGTACTTC. Its protein product is CASSLVGQLVGEQYF. The chain couples TRBV7-2 to TRBJ2-7, with TRBD1 matching 7 junction bases. The CDR3 spans 15 residues, from the cysteine through the phenylalanine. The entry retains the CDR3 DNA only, 45 bases that are in frame from base 1. Reading the germline V gene gives CDR1 SGHTA and CDR2 FQGNSA. The V end gives up 1 base and the J end 7 bases, leaving 10 bases in the junction not matched to a gene.